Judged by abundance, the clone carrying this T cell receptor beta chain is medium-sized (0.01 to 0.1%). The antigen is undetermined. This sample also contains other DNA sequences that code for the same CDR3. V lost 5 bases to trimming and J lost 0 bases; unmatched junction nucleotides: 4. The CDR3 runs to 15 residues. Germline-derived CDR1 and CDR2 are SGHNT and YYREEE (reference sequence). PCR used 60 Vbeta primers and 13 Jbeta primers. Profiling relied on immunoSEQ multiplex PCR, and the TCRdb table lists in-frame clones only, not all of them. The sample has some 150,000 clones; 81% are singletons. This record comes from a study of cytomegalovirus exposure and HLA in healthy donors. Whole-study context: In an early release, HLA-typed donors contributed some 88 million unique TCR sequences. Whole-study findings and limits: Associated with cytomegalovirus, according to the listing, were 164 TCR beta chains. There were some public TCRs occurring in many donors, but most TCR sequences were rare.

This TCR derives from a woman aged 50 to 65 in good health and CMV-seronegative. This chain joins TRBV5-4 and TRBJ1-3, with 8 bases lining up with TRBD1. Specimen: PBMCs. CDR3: CASSLTGGSGNTIYF. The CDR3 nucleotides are TGTGCCAGCAGTTTAACAGGGGGCTCTGGAAACACCATATATTTT.